Sequencing of this T cell receptor (beta chain) was carried out in a study of T cells in localized non-small cell lung cancer. Germline V lookup: CDR1 KGHSH, CDR2 LQKENI. This CDR3 spans 16 amino acids. Trimming left V 4 bases short and J 1 base short, with 16 bases between. This table comes from immunoSEQ multiplex PCR, and its TCRdb copy is limited to in-frame clones, with some not included. The profile shows nearly 40,000 clones, more than 75% of them singletons. The sequenced sample was peripheral blood, obtained before any cancer treatment. The sequence was obtained from a man aged 18 to 49 with stage I lung adenocarcinoma. The genes are TRBV18 and TRBJ1-1; D gene ambiguous. The CDR3 region is CASSLPPGRPNTEAFF. In DNA, the CDR3 is TGTGCCAGCTCACTCCCCCCGGGCAGACCGAACACTGAAGCTTTCTTT. The full variable domain, with the rest looked up from reference TRBV18 and TRBJ1-1, is NAGVMQNPRHLVRRRGQEARLRCSPMKGHSHVYWYRQLPEEGLKFMVYLQKENIIDESGMPKERFSAEFPKEGPSILRIQQVVRGDSAAYFCASSLPPGRPNTEAFFGQGTRLTVV.